The rows below give T cell receptor beta chains drawn from one sample of a study of response to subunit inactivated influenza vaccine. TCRdb re-called the RT-PCR reads through MiXCR, storing one row per CDR3 protein. The data contain around 480,000 distinct CDR3 sequences, 11% of them singletons. The specimen comprised PBMCs from blood, sampled roughly 47 days after vaccination. The receptor set was obtained from a man over 45 who received an inactivated influenza vaccine. Both conserved end residues are part of each CDR3. D genes are given only for firm matches. Only part of the rows carry a size: once, few, many, or a class if the clone is expanded.

d_gene,abundance,j_gene,v_gene,CDR3aa,CDR3nt
-,few,TRBJ2-2,TRBV6-2/TRBV6-3,CASGIGHRELFF,TGTGCCAGCGGAATAGGGCATAGGGAGCTGTTTTTT
TRBD2,-,TRBJ2-7,TRBV29-1,CSVEAGTRYEQYF,TGCAGCGTTGAAGCGGGGACTAGGTACGAGCAGTACTTC
-,few,TRBJ2-2,TRBV6-2/TRBV6-3,CASSYFAGELFF,TGTGCCAGCAGTTATTTCGCCGGGGAGCTGTTTTTT
-,-,TRBJ2-6,TRBV20-1,CSAKLPGLVSGANVLTF,TGCAGTGCCAAATTACCGGGTCTCGTCTCTGGGGCCAACGTCCTGACTTTC
-,few,TRBJ2-7,TRBV2,CASSYLPGQSTYEQYF,TGTGCCAGCAGCTATTTGCCGGGACAAAGTACCTACGAGCAGTACTTC
TRBD1,-,TRBJ1-2,TRBV2,CASSERQGIYGYTF,TGTGCCAGCAGTGAACGACAGGGAATCTATGGCTACACCTTC
-,-,TRBJ2-7,TRBV7-2,CASSLASRLSYEQYF,TGTGCCAGCAGCTTAGCGTCCAGGTTATCCTACGAGCAGTACTTC
-,-,TRBJ2-6,TRBV7-2,CASSLLSVAGANVLTF,TGTGCCAGCAGCTTGCTTAGCGTGGCTGGGGCCAACGTCCTGACTTTC
-,few,TRBJ2-2,TRBV25-1,CASSESLRNTGELFF,TGTGCCAGCAGTGAATCCCTCCGGAACACCGGGGAGCTGTTTTTT
-,-,TRBJ1-5,TRBV20-1,CSARKGFRGGNQPQHF,TGCAGTGCTAGAAAAGGTTTCAGGGGAGGCAATCAGCCCCAGCATTTT
TRBD2,-,TRBJ2-1,TRBV7-2,CASSLVRGSYNEQFF,TGTGCCAGCAGCTTAGTGCGGGGGAGCTACAATGAGCAGTTCTTC
TRBD2,-,TRBJ2-4,TRBV6-2/TRBV6-3,CASRETSGNIQYF,TGTGCCAGCAGGGAGACTAGCGGAAACATTCAGTACTTC
TRBD2,-,TRBJ2-7,TRBV18,CASSLRSGPYEQYF,TGTGCCAGCTCACTTCGTAGCGGGCCCTACGAGCAGTACTTC
-,many,TRBJ1-2,TRBV6-1,CASSLSLGAPYGYTF,TGTGCCAGCAGCCTCTCCCTGGGGGCCCCCTATGGCTACACCTTC
TRBD2,-,TRBJ2-1,TRBV24-1,CATSDPTSGGWNEQFF,TGTGCCACCAGTGATCCAACTAGCGGGGGTTGGAATGAGCAGTTCTTC
-,-,TRBJ2-2,TRBV3-1,CASSHFSANTGELFF,TGTGCCAGCAGCCATTTCTCCGCGAACACCGGGGAGCTGTTTTTT
-,few,TRBJ2-5,TRBV7-6,CASSLAGRGQETQYF,TGTGCCAGCAGCTTAGCTGGCAGGGGTCAAGAGACCCAGTACTTC
-,-,TRBJ2-2,TRBV20-1,CSARDLRGTGELFF,TGCAGTGCTAGAGATCTGAGGGGGACCGGGGAGCTGTTTTTT
-,few,TRBJ2-5,TRBV15,CATSRTSDSNNQETQYF,TGTGCCACCAGCAGAACCTCGGACAGCAATAACCAAGAGACCCAGTACTTC
-,-,TRBJ1-5,TRBV28,CASSRTEVQPQHF,TGTGCCAGCAGCCGAACGGAAGTTCAGCCCCAGCATTTT
-,-,TRBJ2-1,TRBV5-1,CASSSEGGLSYLNEQFF,TGCGCCAGCAGCTCGGAGGGGGGACTCTCATACCTCAATGAGCAGTTCTTC
TRBD2,many,TRBJ2-3,TRBV12-3/TRBV12-4,CASSPGTSGASQYF,TGTGCCAGCAGTCCCGGGACTAGCGGGGCCTCGCAGTATTTT
TRBD1,-,TRBJ1-2,TRBV12-3/TRBV12-4,CASLGDRVPGYTF,TGTGCCAGTTTAGGGGACAGGGTGCCTGGCTACACCTTC
TRBD2,-,TRBJ2-1,TRBV3-1,CASSPLPGASGYNEQFF,TGTGCCAGCAGTCCTCTTCCCGGGGCTAGCGGTTACAATGAGCAGTTCTTC
-,-,TRBJ2-7,TRBV2,CASSAVGGSWAEQYF,TGTGCCAGCAGTGCGGTAGGTGGTTCGTGGGCCGAGCAGTACTTC
-,few,TRBJ1-4,TRBV6-1,CASSDEKLFF,TGTGCCAGCAGTGATGAAAAACTGTTTTTT
-,many,TRBJ2-7,TRBV4-3,CASSQDRHRAREQYF,TGCGCCAGCAGCCAGGATCGGCACAGGGCTCGGGAGCAGTACTTC
-,few,TRBJ1-1,TRBV5-1,CASSLGGAVTEAFF,TGCGCCAGCAGCTTGGGCGGGGCGGTCACTGAAGCTTTCTTT
TRBD1,few,TRBJ2-5,TRBV5-5,CASSTLGQGGETQYF,TGTGCCAGCAGCACCCTGGGACAGGGGGGGGAGACCCAGTACTTC
-,few,TRBJ2-2,TRBV27,CASSLDGTGGELFF,TGTGCCAGCAGTTTAGACGGTACTGGCGGGGAGCTGTTTTTT
TRBD1,few,TRBJ2-7,TRBV5-1,CASSLAPGQGSSEQYF,TGCGCCAGCAGCTTGGCACCGGGACAGGGTTCATCCGAGCAGTACTTC
-,few,TRBJ1-2,TRBV7-2,CASSVTGLDYGYTF,TGTGCCAGCAGCGTCACAGGGCTCGACTATGGCTACACCTTC
-,many,TRBJ1-4,TRBV12-3/TRBV12-4,CASSQQAGSEKLFF,TGTGCCAGCAGCCAACAGGCCGGTAGTGAAAAACTGTTTTTT
TRBD1,few,TRBJ2-1,TRBV29-1,CTGGGQGINEQFF,TGCACAGGAGGGGGACAGGGCATAAATGAGCAGTTCTTC
TRBD1,-,TRBJ2-7,TRBV5-6,CASSLVGRGTGRYEQYF,TGTGCCAGCAGCTTGGTGGGCCGCGGGACAGGCCGTTACGAGCAGTACTTC
-,few,TRBJ2-5,TRBV20-1,CSARDSQSVQETQYF,TGCAGTGCTAGAGACAGTCAAAGCGTCCAAGAGACCCAGTACTTC
-,few,TRBJ2-5,TRBV12-3/TRBV12-4,CASSLLATQETQYF,TGTGCCAGCAGTTTATTGGCCACACAAGAGACCCAGTACTTC
-,many,TRBJ1-1,TRBV10-3,CAISAGGSHEAFF,TGTGCCATCAGTGCCGGGGGGTCCCATGAAGCTTTCTTT
TRBD2,few,TRBJ2-3,TRBV5-1,CASSPGLLSSTDTQYF,TGCGCCAGCAGCCCGGGACTACTCTCTAGCACAGATACGCAGTATTTT
TRBD1,few,TRBJ1-1,TRBV20-1,CSAPQVDRASTEAFF,TGCAGTGCTCCACAGGTGGACAGGGCGTCGACTGAAGCTTTCTTT
-,-,TRBJ2-1,TRBV7-2,CASSLVGAGTYNEQFF,TGTGCCAGCAGCTTAGTGGGGGCGGGAACTTACAATGAGCAGTTCTTC
-,few,TRBJ2-1,TRBV12-3/TRBV12-4,CASSTTRQYNEQFF,TGTGCCAGCAGTACAACTCGACAGTACAATGAGCAGTTCTTC
TRBD2,few,TRBJ2-7,TRBV29-1,CSVAGGTTGAYEQYF,TGCAGCGTCGCTGGGGGGACTACCGGGGCCTACGAGCAGTACTTC
-,few,TRBJ2-7,TRBV7-8,CASSFRRGPYEQYF,TGTGCCAGCAGCTTCCGTCGGGGGCCCTACGAGCAGTACTTC
TRBD1,few,TRBJ2-2,TRBV5-6,CASSLGLGQGHTGELFF,TGTGCCAGCAGCTTGGGTTTGGGACAGGGTCACACCGGGGAGCTGTTTTTT
-,few,TRBJ1-2,TRBV27,CASSFVRGDGYTF,TGTGCCAGCAGTTTCGTCAGGGGTGACGGCTACACCTTC
TRBD2,few,TRBJ2-7,TRBV2,CASSEIGGVSYEQYF,TGTGCCAGCAGTGAAATTGGGGGGGTCTCCTACGAGCAGTACTTC
-,few,TRBJ2-3,TRBV24-1,CATSDALRDTSTDTQYF,TGTGCCACCAGTGATGCCCTCCGGGACACAAGCACAGATACGCAGTATTTT
-,many,TRBJ2-1,TRBV7-6,CASSFNEDEQFF,TGTGCCAGCAGTTTCAACGAGGATGAGCAGTTCTTC
-,few,TRBJ1-2,TRBV4-3,CASSQDDFMRGGYTF,TGCGCCAGCAGCCAAGATGATTTCATGAGGGGTGGCTACACCTTC
-,-,TRBJ2-3,TRBV18,CASSPLGLSTDTQYF,TGTGCCAGCTCACCCCTCGGGCTAAGCACAGATACGCAGTATTTT
TRBD1,many,TRBJ2-7,TRBV12-3/TRBV12-4,CASSPGQGFGYEQYF,TGTGCCAGCAGTCCCGGACAGGGGTTCGGCTACGAGCAGTACTTC
-,-,TRBJ2-7,TRBV20-1,CSAKGRIQLLSKPYEQYF,TGCAGTGCTAAAGGACGAATACAACTCTTATCGAAACCCTACGAGCAGTACTTC
-,few,TRBJ2-7,TRBV9,CASSPRTSFYEQYF,TGTGCCAGCAGCCCCCGGACATCCTTCTACGAGCAGTACTTC